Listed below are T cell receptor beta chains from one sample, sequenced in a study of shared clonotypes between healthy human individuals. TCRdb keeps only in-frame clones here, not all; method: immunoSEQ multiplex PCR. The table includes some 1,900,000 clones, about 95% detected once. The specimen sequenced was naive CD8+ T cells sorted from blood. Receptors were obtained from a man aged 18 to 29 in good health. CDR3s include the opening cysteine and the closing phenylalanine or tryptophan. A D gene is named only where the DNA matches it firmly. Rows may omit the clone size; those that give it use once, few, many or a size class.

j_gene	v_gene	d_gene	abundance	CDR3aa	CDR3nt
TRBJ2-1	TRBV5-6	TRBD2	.	CASSPGTSIYNEQFF	TGTGCCAGCAGCCCCGGGACTAGCATTTACAATGAGCAGTTCTTC
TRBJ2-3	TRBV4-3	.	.	CASSQDWLAGTDTQYF	TGCGCCAGCAGCCAAGACTGGCTAGCCGGGACAGATACGCAGTATTTT
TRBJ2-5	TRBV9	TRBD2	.	CASSVSGTHGETQYF	TGTGCCAGCAGCGTGAGCGGGACCCACGGGGAGACCCAGTACTTC
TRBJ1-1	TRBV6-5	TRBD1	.	CASSYDRGYEAFF	TGTGCCAGCAGTTACGACAGGGGCTATGAAGCTTTCTTT
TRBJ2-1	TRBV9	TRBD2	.	CASSVTGGGTYNEQFF	TGTGCCAGCAGCGTAACCGGCGGGGGGACTTACAATGAGCAGTTCTTC
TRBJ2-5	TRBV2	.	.	CASSELTQETQYF	TGTGCCAGCAGTGAATTGACCCAAGAGACCCAGTACTTC
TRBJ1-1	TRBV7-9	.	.	CASSPPNEELAFF	TGTGCCAGCAGCCCTCCGAACGAGGAGTTAGCTTTCTTT
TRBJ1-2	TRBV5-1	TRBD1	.	CASSWGTGYNFGDYGYTF	TGCGCCAGCAGCTGGGGGACAGGGTATAATTTCGGGGACTATGGCTACACCTTC
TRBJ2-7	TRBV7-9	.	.	CASSPKRDGPGYEQYF	TGTGCCAGCAGCCCGAAGAGGGACGGGCCCGGCTACGAGCAGTACTTC
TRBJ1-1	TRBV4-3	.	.	CASSQDRAGEDEAFF	TGCGCCAGCAGCCAAGACAGGGCAGGGGAGGATGAAGCTTTCTTT
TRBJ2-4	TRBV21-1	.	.	CASSKSPGLAGGLAKNIQYF	TGTGCCAGCAGCAAATCCCCGGGACTAGCGGGAGGGCTAGCCAAAAACATTCAGTACTTC
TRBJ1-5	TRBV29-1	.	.	CSVGGDSNQPQHF	TGCAGCGTTGGGGGGGACAGCAATCAGCCCCAGCATTTT
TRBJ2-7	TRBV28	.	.	CASTLRGSYEQYF	TGTGCCAGCACCCTGAGGGGGTCCTACGAGCAGTACTTC
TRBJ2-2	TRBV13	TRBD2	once	CASSPTSVGELFF	TGTGCCAGCAGCCCGACTAGCGTCGGGGAGCTGTTTTTT
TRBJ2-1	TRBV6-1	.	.	CASSEWGTRYNEQFF	TGTGCCAGCAGTGAATGGGGGACTCGCTACAATGAGCAGTTCTTC
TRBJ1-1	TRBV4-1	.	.	CASSQSEGWDEAFF	TGCGCCAGCAGCCAGTCTGAGGGGTGGGATGAAGCTTTCTTT
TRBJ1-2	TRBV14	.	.	CASSQVLGEHGYTF	TGTGCCAGCAGCCAAGTACTGGGGGAACATGGCTACACCTTC
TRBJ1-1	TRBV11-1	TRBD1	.	CASTTGTGGFTEAFF	TGTGCCAGCACCACTGGGACAGGCGGGTTCACTGAAGCTTTCTTT
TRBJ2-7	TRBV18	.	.	CASSPPTSYEQYF	TGTGCCAGCTCACCACCGACATCCTACGAGCAGTACTTC
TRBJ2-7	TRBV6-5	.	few	CASSYGQSYEQYF	TGTGCCAGCAGTTACGGACAGTCCTACGAGCAGTACTTC
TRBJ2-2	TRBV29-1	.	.	CSVETLNTGELFF	TGCAGCGTAGAAACACTTAACACCGGGGAGCTGTTTTTT
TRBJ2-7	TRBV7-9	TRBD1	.	CASSRRTGGTSYEQYF	TGTGCCAGCAGCAGAAGGACAGGAGGCACCTCCTACGAGCAGTACTTC
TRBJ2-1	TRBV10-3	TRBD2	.	CAISVFSGTGGNEQFF	TGTGCCATCAGTGTTTTCTCCGGGACGGGAGGCAATGAGCAGTTCTTC
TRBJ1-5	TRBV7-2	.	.	CASSLERPYSNQPQHF	TGTGCCAGCAGCTTAGAGCGTCCTTATAGCAATCAGCCCCAGCATTTT
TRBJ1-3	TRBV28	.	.	CASSFWDGNTIYF	TGTGCCAGCAGTTTTTGGGACGGAAACACCATATATTTT
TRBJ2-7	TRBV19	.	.	CASSIGASYEQYF	TGTGCCAGTAGTATAGGGGCGAGCTACGAGCAGTACTTC
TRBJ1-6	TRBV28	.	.	CASAHRVRNSPLHF	TGTGCCAGCGCACACAGGGTACGGAATTCACCCCTCCACTTT
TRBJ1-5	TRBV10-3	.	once	CAISEPGSNQPQHF	TGTGCCATCAGTGAGCCTGGTAGCAATCAGCCCCAGCATTTT
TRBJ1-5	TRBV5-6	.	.	CASSAGSYQPQHF	TGTGCCAGCAGCGCTGGGTCTTATCAGCCCCAGCATTTT
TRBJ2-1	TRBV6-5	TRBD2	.	CASSSSSGGMYNEQFF	TGTGCCAGCAGTTCCAGTAGCGGGGGGATGTACAATGAGCAGTTCTTC
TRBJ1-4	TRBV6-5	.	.	CASSYLTDNEKLFF	TGTGCCAGCAGTTACCTGACAGATAATGAAAAACTGTTTTTT
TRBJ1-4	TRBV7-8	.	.	CASSFGVEKLFF	TGTGCCAGCAGCTTTGGTGTAGAAAAACTGTTTTTT
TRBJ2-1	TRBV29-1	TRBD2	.	CSVEDLELAGFNEQFF	TGCAGCGTTGAAGATCTAGAACTAGCGGGCTTCAATGAGCAGTTCTTC
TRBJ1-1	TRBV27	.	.	CASSSVGGMGNTEAFF	TGTGCCAGCAGCTCCGTTGGGGGGATGGGGAACACTGAAGCTTTCTTT
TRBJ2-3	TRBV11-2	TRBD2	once	CASRAGGTWDTQYF	TGTGCCAGCAGGGCGGGGGGGACGTGGGATACGCAGTATTTT
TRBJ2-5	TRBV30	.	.	CAWGEAGTPGETQYF	TGTGCCTGGGGAGAGGCCGGGACACCCGGGGAGACCCAGTACTTC
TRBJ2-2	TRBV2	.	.	CASRTAGELFF	TGTGCCAGCAGAACGGCCGGGGAGCTGTTTTTT
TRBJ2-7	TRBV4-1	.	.	CASSLRDGSSYEQYF	TGCGCCAGCAGCCTCCGGGACGGGAGCTCCTACGAGCAGTACTTC
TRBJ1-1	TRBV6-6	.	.	CASSYGQGPEAFF	TGTGCCAGCAGTTATGGGCAGGGCCCTGAAGCTTTCTTT
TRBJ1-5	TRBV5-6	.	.	CASSLANMGSGQPQHF	TGTGCCAGCAGCTTGGCCAACATGGGGTCGGGGCAGCCCCAGCATTTT
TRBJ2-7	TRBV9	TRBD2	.	CASSVNENLAGGPGQYF	TGTGCCAGCAGCGTCAACGAGAACCTAGCGGGAGGGCCCGGGCAGTACTTC
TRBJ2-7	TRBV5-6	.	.	CASSLGRNYEQYF	TGTGCCAGCAGCTTGGGACGGAACTACGAGCAGTACTTC
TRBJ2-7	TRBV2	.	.	CASRDLSYEQYF	TGTGCCTCCCGGGACTTATCCTACGAGCAGTACTTC
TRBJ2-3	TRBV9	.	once	CASSVEGTADTQYF	TGTGCCAGCAGCGTTGAGGGCACCGCAGATACGCAGTATTTT
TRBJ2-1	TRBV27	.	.	CASSLGLWGDEQFF	TGTGCCAGCAGTTTAGGGCTTTGGGGCGATGAGCAGTTCTTC
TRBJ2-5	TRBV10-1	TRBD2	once	CASSESTSGPRTQYF	TGCGCCAGCAGTGAGTCAACTAGCGGGCCCCGGACCCAGTACTTC
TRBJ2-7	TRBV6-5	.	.	CASSDNRATYEQYF	TGTGCCAGCAGTGACAACAGGGCGACCTACGAGCAGTACTTC
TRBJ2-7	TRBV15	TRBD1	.	CATSFGQGAYEQYF	TGTGCCACCAGCTTCGGACAGGGGGCCTACGAGCAGTACTTC
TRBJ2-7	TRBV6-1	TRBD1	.	CASSEATGGALYAYEQYF	TGTGCCAGCAGTGAAGCGACAGGGGGCGCCTTATACGCCTACGAGCAGTACTTC
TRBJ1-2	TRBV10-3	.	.	CAISESGGYTF	TGTGCCATCAGTGAGTCGGGGGGGTACACCTTC
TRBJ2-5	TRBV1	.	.	CTSSHPDQSSGSTGTQYF	TGCACCAGCAGCCACCCAGATCAAAGTAGCGGCTCCACGGGGACCCAGTACTTC
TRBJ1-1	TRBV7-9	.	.	CASKYWDYTEAFF	TGTGCCAGCAAATATTGGGACTACACTGAAGCTTTCTTT
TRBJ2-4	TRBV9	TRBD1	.	CASSGTGTGEGIQYF	TGTGCCAGCAGCGGAACCGGGACAGGGGAAGGCATTCAGTACTTC
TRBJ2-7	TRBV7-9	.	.	CASSQLGHPREQYF	TGTGCCAGCAGCCAGTTGGGACACCCGCGGGAGCAGTACTTC
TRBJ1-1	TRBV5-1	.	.	CASSLDRRNTEAFF	TGCGCCAGCAGTCTAGACAGGCGGAACACTGAAGCTTTCTTT